This T cell receptor beta chain was identified in a study of T cell responses to AZD1222 COVID-19 vaccine. The study, taken as a whole, reports: Repertoire sampling was restricted to post-peak T cell response timepoints. Just a handful of AZD1222 recipients tested seropositive at baseline. Spike-specific TCR depth and breadth grew after two AZD1222 doses. Donors skewed white British and female; clonal diversity was possibly underestimated.

The repertoire was sequenced with immunoSEQ multiplex PCR; TCRdb's copy has only in-frame clones and lacks some. Of 90,000 to 120,000 clones in the sample, approximately 89% were seen once. The V end was cut by 1 base, the J end by 4 bases, with 14 bases between. The CDR3 loop spans 15 amino acids. CDR1 and CDR2 (germline): SGDLS, YYNGEE. The sample holds one count of this clone. What it binds is not known. The chain recombines TRBV9 with TRBJ1-1, with D possibly matching TRBD1 (5 bases). Sequenced here: peripheral blood, sampled on day 0 of MenACWY control vaccination. This sequence originates from an adult in good health. In DNA form, the CDR3 reads TGTGCCAGCAGCGTACAGGGAAGTGTGGGCACTGAAGCTTTCTTT. It yields the protein CASSVQGSVGTEAFF.